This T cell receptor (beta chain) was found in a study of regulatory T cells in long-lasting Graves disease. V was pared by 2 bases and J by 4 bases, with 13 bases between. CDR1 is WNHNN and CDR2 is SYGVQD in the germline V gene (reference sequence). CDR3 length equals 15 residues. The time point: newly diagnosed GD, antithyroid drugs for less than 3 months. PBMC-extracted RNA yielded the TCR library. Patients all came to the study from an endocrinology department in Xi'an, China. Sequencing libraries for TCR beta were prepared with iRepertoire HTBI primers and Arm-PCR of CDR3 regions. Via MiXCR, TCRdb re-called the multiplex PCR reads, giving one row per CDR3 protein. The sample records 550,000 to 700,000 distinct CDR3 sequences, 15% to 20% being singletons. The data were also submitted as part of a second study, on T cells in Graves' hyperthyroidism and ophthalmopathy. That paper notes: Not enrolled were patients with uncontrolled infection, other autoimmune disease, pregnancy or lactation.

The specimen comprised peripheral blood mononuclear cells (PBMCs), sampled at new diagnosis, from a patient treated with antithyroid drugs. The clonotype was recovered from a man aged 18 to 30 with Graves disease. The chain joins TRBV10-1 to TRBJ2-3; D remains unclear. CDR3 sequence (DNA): TGCGCCAGCAGTGAGGAATCCGGGTTTGCAGATACGCAGTATTTT. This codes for CASSEESGFADTQYF.